This T cell receptor (beta chain) was observed in a study of blood T cell repertoires in COVID-19. The CDR3 is 15 residues long. In its sample, this clone was seen a few times. Original analysis: Estimates of nucleated cell counts were drawn from the amplification of reference gene primers. Assay: immunoSEQ multiplex PCR; the TCRdb copy retains only in-frame clones and omits some. For V, J and clone size, that table is used; D and trimming come from the DNA. The table lists roughly 230,000 clones, less than 90% of them singletons. The chain carries TRBV21-1 and TRBJ1-1. TRBV21-1 is reported as a pseudogene. The sequenced sample consisted of peripheral blood. The clonotype comes from a woman older than 75 with COVID-19, enrolled during active disease. CDR3 in DNA: TGTGCCAGCAGCAAACGGGAGGGGAGAAGACCTGAAGCTTTCTTT. It translates to CASSKREGRRPEAFF.